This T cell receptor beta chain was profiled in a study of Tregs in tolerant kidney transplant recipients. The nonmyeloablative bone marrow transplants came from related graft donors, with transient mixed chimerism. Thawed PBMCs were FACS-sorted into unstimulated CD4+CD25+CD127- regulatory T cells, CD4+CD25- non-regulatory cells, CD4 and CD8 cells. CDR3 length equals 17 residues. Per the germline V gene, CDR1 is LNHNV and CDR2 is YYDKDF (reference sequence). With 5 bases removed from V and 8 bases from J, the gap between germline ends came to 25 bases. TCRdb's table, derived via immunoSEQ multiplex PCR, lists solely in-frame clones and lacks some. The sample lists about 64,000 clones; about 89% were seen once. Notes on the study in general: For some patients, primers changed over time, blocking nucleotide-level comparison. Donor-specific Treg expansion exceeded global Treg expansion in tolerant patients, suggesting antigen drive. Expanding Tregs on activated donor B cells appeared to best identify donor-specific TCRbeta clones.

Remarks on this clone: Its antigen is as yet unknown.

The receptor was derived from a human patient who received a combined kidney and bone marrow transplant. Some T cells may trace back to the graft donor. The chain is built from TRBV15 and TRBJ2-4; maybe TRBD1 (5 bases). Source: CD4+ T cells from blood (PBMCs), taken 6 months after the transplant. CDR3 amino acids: CATSQQVSSSDGDIQYF. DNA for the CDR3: TGTGCCACCAGCCAACAGGTTTCGAGCTCGGACGGAGACATTCAGTACTTC.